This TCR beta chain was sequenced in a study of T cell responses to AZD1222 COVID-19 vaccine. Trimming took 0 bases from V and 2 from J, leaving 9 bases between them. CDR3 size: 16 residues. Germline assignment: CDR1 SGHTS and CDR2 YDEGEE. On this clone itself: Its antigen remains unidentified.

Sequencing used immunoSEQ multiplex PCR; TCRdb keeps in-frame clones, though not all of them. Of around 200,000 clones in the sample, 90% to 95% were seen once. Findings and caveats of the study: Reportedly, nearly half the spike-specific TCRs target unmutated variant regions. In all cases, repertoires were sampled only after the peak T cell response. Clonal diversity was possibly underestimated, and the donors were mostly white British, with more females.

This receptor was taken from an adult who received the AZD1222 COVID-19 vaccine. The source was peripheral blood, collected 28 days after the second AZD1222 dose. The chain combines TRBV5-8 with TRBJ1-6; D gene uncertain. CDR3 DNA sequence: TGTGCCAGCAGCTTGGGCCAGAATGCCTATAATTCACCCCTCCACTTT. Its translation: CASSLGQNAYNSPLHF.